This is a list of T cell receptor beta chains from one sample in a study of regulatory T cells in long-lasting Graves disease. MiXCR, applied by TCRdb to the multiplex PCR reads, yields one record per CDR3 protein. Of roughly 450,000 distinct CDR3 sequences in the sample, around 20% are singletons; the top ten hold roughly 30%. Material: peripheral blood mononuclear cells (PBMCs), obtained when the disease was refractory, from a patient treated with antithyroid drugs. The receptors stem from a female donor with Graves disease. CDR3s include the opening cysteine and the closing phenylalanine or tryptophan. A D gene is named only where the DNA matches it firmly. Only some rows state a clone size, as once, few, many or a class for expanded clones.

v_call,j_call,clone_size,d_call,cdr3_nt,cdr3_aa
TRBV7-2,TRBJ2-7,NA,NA,TGTGCCAGCACCCCCGGGACGGATAGCTCCTACGAGCAGTACTTC,CASTPGTDSSYEQYF
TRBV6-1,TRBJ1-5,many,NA,TGTGCCAGCCTGGGTGATAGCAATCAGCCCCAGCATTTT,CASLGDSNQPQHF
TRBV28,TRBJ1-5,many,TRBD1,TGTGCCAGCAGTCAGGACAGGGGGCGTAATCAGCCCCAGCATTTT,CASSQDRGRNQPQHF
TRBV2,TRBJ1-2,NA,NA,TGTGCCAGCAGTGAAGCGTTGGAGGTCTATGGCTACACCTTC,CASSEALEVYGYTF
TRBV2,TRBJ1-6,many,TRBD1,TGTGCCAGCAGGGACAGGGGATCATTATCACCCCTCCACTTT,CASRDRGSLSPLHF
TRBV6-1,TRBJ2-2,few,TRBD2,TGTGCCAGCAGCCTGGTGGGGACTACTCGCACCACCGGGGAGCTGTTTTTT,CASSLVGTTRTTGELFF
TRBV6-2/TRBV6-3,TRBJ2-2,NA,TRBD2,TGTGCCAGCAGTTACCCCGTAGCGGGAGGGCCGGCCGGGGAGCTGTTTTTT,CASSYPVAGGPAGELFF
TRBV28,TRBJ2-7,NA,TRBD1,TGTGCCAGCAGTACGACCGGGACAGGAAAGTACGAGCAGTACTTC,CASSTTGTGKYEQYF
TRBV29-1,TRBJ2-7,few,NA,TGCAGCGTTGTGGGTAGCGCAACCTACGAGCAGTACTTC,CSVVGSATYEQYF
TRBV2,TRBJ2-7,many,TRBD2,TGTGCCAGCAGAGATCGACTAGCGGGTGAGCAGTACTTC,CASRDRLAGEQYF
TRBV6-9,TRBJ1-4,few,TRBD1,TGTGCCAGCAGTTACCTCCGGACAGGCGCTAATGAAAAACTGTTTTTT,CASSYLRTGANEKLFF